The 29 T cell receptor beta chains below come from one sample, sequenced in a study of T cell repertoires in cytomegalovirus infection. TCRdb reprocessed the reads via MiXCR and lists one record per CDR3 protein. Of about 920,000 distinct CDR3 sequences detected, approximately 32% appear once; the ten largest clones hold 13%. No antigen has been assigned to these receptors. The sample was cultured CD8+ T cells from PBMCs, taken from culture after CMV antigen stimulation. The receptors were sampled from a human donor in good health (CMV status not recorded). Some clones in this sample may be carry-over from other donors' samples.

The rearrangement links TRBV28 to TRBJ1-5; 10 positions agree with TRBD1. The V segment lost 10 bases and the J segment 4 bases; nucleotides outside the gene matches: 4. This CDR3 region has 13 residues. Germline V CDR1 and CDR2: MDHEN, SYDVKM. This CDR3 reads CATRDRGNQPQHF. CDR3 sequence (DNA): TGTGCCACTCGGGACAGGGGAAATCAGCCCCAGCATTTT.

This clonotype came up a few times. The V call is TRBV19, the J call TRBJ1-1; TRBD1 agrees at 8 bases. The CDR3 loop spans 13 amino acids. V shed 3 bases and J 10 bases; nucleotides not matched to a gene: 7. Germline V gene lookup returns CDR1 LNHDA and CDR2 SQIVND (reference sequence). The CDR3 DNA is TGTGCCAGTAGTATGACAGGGGCGAGAGGAGCTTTCTTT. Its protein product is CASSMTGARGAFF.

The chain is built from TRBV28 and TRBJ1-1, with D possibly being TRBD1 (6 bases). The CDR3 totals 15 residues. Trimming pared 3 bases from V and 0 bases from J, leaving 11 bases between. Per germline, CDR1 MDHEN and CDR2 SYDVKM. CDR3 amino acids: CASSFSGGMNTEAFF. CDR3 bases: TGTGCCAGCAGTTTCTCGGGGGGCATGAACACTGAAGCTTTCTTT. Full variable domain (remainder filled in from reference TRBV28 and TRBJ1-1): DVKVTQSSRYLVKRTGEKVFLECVQDMDHENMFWYRQDPGLGLRLIYFSYDVKMKEKGDIPEGYSVSREKKERFSLILESASTNQTSMYLCASSFSGGMNTEAFFGQGTRLTVV.

This clonotype has only one observation. One junction end disagrees with the germline gene, perhaps due to a read error. The chain recombines TRBV7-7 with TRBJ2-1; tentatively, D is TRBD1 (5 bases). Germline V CDR1 and CDR2: SSHAT, FNYEAQ (reference sequence). The length of the CDR3 is 16 residues. The CDR3 reads CASSVGVPSTYNEQFF. CDR3 DNA sequence: TGTGCTAGCAGCGTAGGGGTCCCTTCGACCTACAATGAGCAGTTCTTC.

This chain joins TRBV7-6 and TRBJ2-7, with D perhaps matching TRBD2 (5 bases). The CDR3 spans 17 residues. The V gene's germline CDR1 is SGHVS and CDR2 FNYEAQ. Trimming took 3 bases from V and 0 from J, leaving 18 bases between them. The CDR3 DNA reads TGTGCCAGCAGCTTTGGCGCCTCGGGGTCGCTCTCCTACGAGCAGTACTTC. This translates into CASSFGASGSLSYEQYF.

The sample holds a few counts of this clonotype. The chain links TRBV4-1 to TRBJ2-1; a weak D match, TRBD2 (7 bases). V gave up 8 bases and J gave up 0 bases, with 11 bases separating them. CDR1 and CDR2 (germline): MGHRA, YSYEKL. The CDR3 extends over 14 amino acids. CDR3 loop: CASLGGGSYNEQFF. In DNA form, the CDR3 reads TGCGCCAGCCTGGGAGGGGGCTCCTACAATGAGCAGTTCTTC.

The genes are TRBV7-8 and TRBJ2-7; no firm D call. V dropped 5 bases and J dropped 0 bases, with 8 bases sitting between them. The CDR3 is 13 residues long. Germline values: CDR1 SGHVS, CDR2 FQNEAQ. CDR3 sequence: CASSPSHSYEQYF. CDR3 DNA: TGTGCCAGCAGCCCCTCCCACTCCTACGAGCAGTACTTC.

The chain employs TRBV4-2 and TRBJ2-3; D unresolved. CDR1 and CDR2 from the germline V gene are LGHNA and YNFKEQ. The CDR3 is 16 amino acids. Trimming shortened V by 3 bases and J by 2 bases, and 15 bases separated the two germline ends. The CDR3 loop reads CASSQVIMTDTDTQYF. The CDR3, as DNA: TGTGCCAGCAGCCAGGTAATCATGACGGACACAGATACGCAGTATTTT.

This clonotype has more than one count but fewer than ten. V usage is TRBV27 and J usage is TRBJ2-1; no firm D call. The CDR3 is made up of 12 amino acids. Trimming took off 8 bases at V and 6 bases at J, with 11 bases between the two ends. The germline V gene encodes CDR1 MNHEY and CDR2 SMNVEV (reference sequence). CDR3 sequence: CASATGANEQFF. In nucleotides, the CDR3 is TGTGCCAGCGCCACGGGCGCCAATGAGCAGTTCTTC.

This clonotype was found a few times. One junction end does not reproduce the germline sequence, and a read error may be involved. The chain is built from TRBV7-7 and TRBJ2-3; D gene ambiguous. Germline CDR1 SSHAT, CDR2 FNYEAQ (reference sequence). This CDR3 has 13 residues. CDR3 DNA: TGTGCTAGCAGCCGAGGATACACAGATACGCAGTATTTT. Protein: CASSRGYTDTQYF.

The sample holds a few counts of this clonotype. This rearrangement joins TRBV7-9 to TRBJ1-3; 8 nucleotides align to TRBD1. The germline V gene has CDR1 SEHNR and CDR2 FQNEAQ (reference sequence). The CDR3 length is 15 residues. Trimming removed 5 bases from V and 2 bases from J; junction bases left unmatched: 5. The CDR3 DNA is TGTGCCAGCAGCCCCAAACAGGGGGCTGGAAACACCATATATTTT. Protein sequence: CASSPKQGAGNTIYF.

In this sample, this clonotype turned up once. V gene TRBV29-1 combines with J gene TRBJ1-4; no firm D call. Trimming removed 6 bases at V and 5 bases at J, with 13 bases between. CDR1 and CDR2 (germline): SQVTM, ANQGSEA. The CDR3 has 13 residues. In nucleotides, the CDR3 is TGCAGCGTATCTGGGCCAGCAAATGAAAAACTGTTTTTT. Its protein product is CSVSGPANEKLFF.

This rearrangement joins TRBV12-3 or TRBV12-4 to TRBJ1-2; the D is unclear. This CDR3 has 13 residues. V lost 3 bases, J lost 8 bases, and 13 bases lay in between. CDR3 loop: CASSFKSLYGYTF. The DNA for the CDR3 is TGTGCCAGCAGTTTTAAGAGTCTATACGGCTACACCTTC.

The V and J genes are TRBV14 and TRBJ1-4, with D unresolved. Between the trimmed V and J ends, which lost 5 bases and 6 bases, there was a span of 7 bases. This CDR3 comprises 12 residues. Germline-derived CDR1 and CDR2 are SGHDN and FVKESK. CDR3 sequence: CASSKMDEKLFF. CDR3 nucleotides: TGTGCCAGCAGCAAAATGGATGAAAAACTGTTTTTT.

This rearrangement joins TRBV27 to TRBJ1-5; D remains ambiguous. V lost 5 bases and J 3 bases, leaving 14 bases between the germline ends. This CDR3 contains 15 residues. CDR1 and CDR2 (germline): MNHEY, SMNVEV (reference sequence). The CDR3 DNA follows: TGTGCCAGCAGTCCCCGGTCCATGGCCAATCAGCCCCAGCATTTT. Amino acids: CASSPRSMANQPQHF.

J is TRBJ1-2 and V is TRBV20-1; D gene unclear. V was pared by 1 base and J by 0 bases, with 15 bases between. The V gene's germline CDR1 is DFQATT and CDR2 SNEGSKA (reference sequence). The CDR3 has 16 amino acids. DNA of the CDR3: TGCAGTGCTAGAGCATCCGGGGTGTGGCCTAACTATGGCTACACCTTC. Translation: CSARASGVWPNYGYTF.

This clonotype showed up many times. The chain's CDR3 is CASSPKAGATDTQYF. In nucleotides, the CDR3 is TGTGCCAGCAGCCCGAAAGCGGGGGCCACAGATACGCAGTATTTT. The chain joins TRBV7-6 to TRBJ2-3, with TRBD2 matching 8 bases. In germline, CDR1 is SGHVS, CDR2 FNYEAQ. After removal of 5 bases from V and 2 bases from J, the junction contained 6 bases not matched to a gene. The CDR3 spans 15 residues. The whole variable domain, remainder taken from reference TRBV7-6 and TRBJ2-3, is GAGVSQSPRYKVTKRGQDVALRCDPISGHVSLYWYRQALGQGPEFLTYFNYEAQQDKSGLPNDRFSAERPEGSISTLTIQRTEQRDSAMYRCASSPKAGATDTQYFGPGTRLTVL.

This rearrangement joins TRBV7-9 to TRBJ1-4, with a possible D match to TRBD1 (5 bases). This CDR3 contains 13 residues. Germline V gene data show CDR1 as SEHNR and CDR2 as FQNEAQ (reference sequence). V lost 4 bases and J 12 bases, leaving 15 bases between the germline ends. This CDR3 is CASSSPGTTELFF. CDR3 in DNA: TGTGCCAGCAGCTCCCCCGGGACGACAGAACTGTTTTTT.

V is TRBV24-1 and J is TRBJ1-5, with D hard to call. CDR1 is KGHDR, CDR2 SFDVKD, per germline. V was shortened by 5 bases and J by 5 bases, with 9 bases between the two germline ends. The CDR3 has 13 residues. The CDR3 loop reads CATSAAGYQPQHF. CDR3 nucleotide sequence: TGTGCCACCAGTGCAGCGGGTTATCAGCCCCAGCATTTT.

This clonotype has more than one count but fewer than ten. J is TRBJ1-3 and V is TRBV19, with D possibly matching TRBD1 (6 bases). The CDR3 totals 13 residues. The V gene lost 7 bases and the J gene lost 1 base, with 8 bases spanning the gap. The germline V gene has CDR1 LNHDA and CDR2 SQIVND (reference sequence). The CDR3 protein is CASTGTSGNTIYF. The DNA for the CDR3 is TGTGCCAGTACCGGGACATCTGGAAACACCATATATTTT.

The chain carries TRBV7-8 and TRBJ2-3, with 9 bases lining up with TRBD2. V dropped 5 bases and J dropped 5; count of bases not matched to a gene: 8. Per the germline V gene, CDR1 is SGHVS and CDR2 is FQNEAQ. CDR3 length: 15 residues. The CDR3 DNA sequence: TGTGCCAGCAGCCCCCACGGGCGGGGGGGAGATACGCAGTATTTT. It codes for CASSPHGRGGDTQYF.

The sample holds a few counts of this clonotype. The chain carries TRBV2 and TRBJ1-2, with 8 bases that match TRBD1. This CDR3 has 14 amino acids. CDR1 and CDR2 (germline): SNHLY, FYNNEI. V gave up 7 bases and J gave up 4 bases; unmatched junction bases: 8. This chain's CDR3 is CASTHQGAAYGYTF. Here the CDR3 DNA reads TGTGCCAGCACGCATCAGGGGGCAGCCTATGGCTACACCTTC. The variable domain in full, with the rest retrieved from reference TRBV2 and TRBJ1-2, is EPEVTQTPSHQVTQMGQEVILRCVPISNHLYFYWYRQILGQKVEFLVSFYNNEISEKSEIFDDQFSVERPDGSNFTLKIRSTKLEDSAMYFCASTHQGAAYGYTFGSGTRLTVV.

This clonotype was counted ten times or more. J is TRBJ1-1 and V is TRBV7-9; no firm D call. CDR1 is SEHNR and CDR2 is FQNEAQ in the germline V gene (reference sequence). The CDR3 is 14 residues long. V dropped 5 bases and J dropped 7 bases, with 17 bases sitting between them. CDR3 coding DNA: TGTGCCAGCAGCGCCAACGGGGTGACCGGTGAAGCTTTCTTT. Translation: CASSANGVTGEAFF.

The chain combines TRBV7-9 with TRBJ2-7; D possibly corresponds to TRBD2 (7 bases). The CDR3 is made up of 14 amino acids. V gave up 5 bases and J gave up 3 bases, with 14 bases separating them. Germline values: CDR1 SEHNR, CDR2 FQNEAQ (reference sequence). The CDR3 loop reads CASSGEGGNYEQYF. In DNA form, the CDR3 reads TGTGCCAGCAGCGGGGAGGGGGGGAACTACGAGCAGTACTTC.

The rearrangement uses TRBV14 and TRBJ2-2; 12 bases agree with TRBD2. Germline CDR1 reads SGHDN; CDR2 reads FVKESK. V shed 2 bases and J 5 bases; nucleotides not matched to a gene: 15. This CDR3 is built from 20 residues. The CDR3 bases are TGTGCCAGCAGCCAAACTCCAAGACTAGCGGGGGTTCCGGGGACCGGGGAGCTGTTTTTT. It is translated as CASSQTPRLAGVPGTGELFF. The full variable domain, completed using reference TRBV14 and TRBJ2-2, is EAGVTQFPSHSVIEKGQTVTLRCDPISGHDNLYWYRRVMGKEIKFLLHFVKESKQDESGMPNNRFLAERTGGTYSTLKVQPAELEDSGVYFCASSQTPRLAGVPGTGELFFGEGSRLTVL.

This clonotype was recorded many times. CDR3 bases: TGTGCCAGCAGTTTAAACAGGGCGAACACTGAAGCTTTCTTT. The encoded protein is CASSLNRANTEAFF. This chain joins TRBV7-2 and TRBJ1-1, with a weak D call TRBD1 (6 bases). V shed 6 bases and J shed 1 base, with 12 bases lying between them. The germline gives CDR1 SGHTA, CDR2 FQGNSA. There are 14 residues in the CDR3. Variable domain in full (rest from reference TRBV7-2 and TRBJ1-1): GAGVSQSPSNKVTEKGKDVELRCDPISGHTALYWYRQSLGQGLEFLIYFQGNSAPDKSGLPSDRFSAERTGGSVSTLTIQRTQQEDSAVYLCASSLNRANTEAFFGQGTRLTVV.

This clonotype was seen many times. The chain's CDR3 is CASRRQGANQPQHF. The DNA of the CDR3 is TGTGCCAGCAGGCGGCAGGGGGCAAATCAGCCCCAGCATTTT. The genes are TRBV7-8 and TRBJ1-5, with TRBD1 identical over 8 bases. Losses at the gene ends were 6 bases for V and 4 bases for J; bases not matched to a gene: 5. CDR3 size: 14 residues. Germline assignment: CDR1 SGHVS and CDR2 FQNEAQ.

The rearrangement links TRBV20-1 to TRBJ2-7, with 9 bases fitting TRBD1. The CDR3 length is 14 residues. Germline V gene data show CDR1 as DFQATT and CDR2 as SNEGSKA (reference sequence). J lost 3 bases, V lost 6 bases, and 9 bases had no gene match. This CDR3 is CSAVGTGMYYEQYF. The CDR3, as DNA: TGCAGTGCCGTTGGGACAGGGATGTACTACGAGCAGTACTTC.

This clonotype was counted a few times. The gene calls are TRBV4-3 and TRBJ2-1, with D perhaps TRBD1 (7 bases). Germline values: CDR1 LGHNA, CDR2 YSLEER. CDR3 length: 15 residues. Trimming shortened V by 1 base and J by 7 bases, and 14 bases separated the two germline ends. CDR3 nucleotides: TGCGCCAGCAGCCAAGGCAGGGGGGTCAGAAATGAGCAGTTCTTC. The encoded protein is CASSQGRGVRNEQFF.